The 29 T cell receptor beta chains listed next were all sequenced from one sample in a study of T cells in Graves' hyperthyroidism and ophthalmopathy. Amplified regions were TCR beta CDR3 sequences from RNA transcripts. The HTBI primer set served for first-round RT-PCR of the TCR CDR3. TCRdb ran MiXCR on the multiplex PCR reads and lists one entry per CDR3 protein. The sample has fewer than 350,000 distinct CDR3 sequences; approximately 18% are singletons. Sequencing used blood. The receptors stem from a woman in her 50s with Graves' hyperthyroidism.

The chain recombines TRBV15 with TRBJ2-3, with 8 bases aligning to TRBD2. CDR3 length: 18 residues. Germline values: CDR1 LNHNV, CDR2 YYDKDF (reference sequence). Unmatched junction bases numbered 13, after V lost 1 base and J lost 4 bases. The CDR3 region has the DNA TGTGCCACCAGCAGAGCTGGCGGGGGGCACCCTATGGCAGATACGCAGTATTTT. It codes for CATSRAGGGHPMADTQYF.

The chain uses TRBV4-2 and TRBJ1-2; 9 bases fit TRBD1. CDR3 size: 14 residues. V lost 4 bases, J lost 7 bases, and 7 bases stayed unmatched. The germline CDR1 and CDR2 sequences are LGHNA and YNFKEQ. The CDR3: CASSLSGTGSGYTF. Written as DNA, the CDR3 is TGTGCCAGCAGCCTCTCCGGGACAGGGAGTGGCTACACCTTC.

This clonotype has ten or more counts. The CDR3 loop reads CASSAVGQGNEQYF. DNA of the CDR3: TGTGCCAGCAGCGCCGTGGGTCAGGGAAACGAGCAGTACTTC. The rearrangement joins TRBV28 to TRBJ2-7; maybe TRBD1 (5 bases). Trimming shortened V by 6 bases and J by 5 bases, and 17 bases separated the two germline ends. The germline V gene encodes CDR1 MDHEN and CDR2 SYDVKM. CDR3 length equals 14 residues.

The genes are TRBV15 and TRBJ1-6; 8 bases align to TRBD1. Germline V gives CDR1 LNHNV, CDR2 YYDKDF (reference sequence). V shed 5 bases, J shed 13 bases, and the junction held 10 bases outside the gene matches. The CDR3 runs 14 residues. The CDR3 loop reads CATSSRQGSNPLHF. DNA of the CDR3: TGTGCCACCAGCTCTAGACAGGGGTCTAACCCCCTCCACTTT.

This clonotype was recorded at least ten times. The genes are TRBV2 and TRBJ2-1, with D possibly TRBD2 on 5 matching bases. From germline, CDR1 is SNHLY and CDR2 FYNNEI. V was pared by 5 bases and J by 8 bases, with 13 bases between. The CDR3 runs to 13 residues. This CDR3 is CASSKSGIDEQFF. Here the CDR3 DNA reads TGTGCCAGCAGTAAGAGCGGTATCGATGAGCAGTTCTTC.

The gene calls are TRBV28 and TRBJ2-5; no firm D call. The CDR3 consists of 14 residues. Germline V CDR1 and CDR2: MDHEN, SYDVKM. The ends were cut back, 6 bases at V and 0 bases at J, with 11 bases in the middle. DNA of the CDR3: TGTGCCAGCAGAGACTCAGCGTACCAAGAGACCCAGTACTTC. Translated: CASRDSAYQETQYF.

There are a few counts of this clonotype. V is TRBV5-1 and J is TRBJ2-3, with 13 bases fitting TRBD2. J was trimmed by 6 bases and V by 1 base; bases with no gene match: 17. CDR1 is SGHRS, CDR2 YFSETQ, per germline. The length of the CDR3 is 20 residues. The CDR3 loop reads CASSLYPVTTSGRDRDTQYF. CDR3 DNA: TGCGCCAGCAGCTTGTATCCCGTTACTACTAGCGGGAGGGACCGGGATACGCAGTATTTT.

This clonotype was observed at least ten times. This rearrangement joins TRBV7-9 to TRBJ2-3; D remains unclear. Trimming shortened V by 5 bases and J by 0 bases, and 9 bases separated the two germline ends. Germline CDR1 SEHNR, CDR2 FQNEAQ (reference sequence). CDR3 length equals 14 residues. CDR3 protein: CASSLDPSTDTQYF. The CDR3 coding sequence is TGTGCCAGCAGCCTCGACCCTAGCACAGATACGCAGTATTTT. The variable domain in full, completed from reference TRBV7-9 and TRBJ2-3, reads DTGVSQNPRHKITKRGQNVTFRCDPISEHNRLYWYRQTLGQGPEFLTYFQNEAQLEKSRLLSDRFSAERPKGSFSTLEIQRTEQGDSAMYLCASSLDPSTDTQYFGPGTRLTVL.

This clonotype was detected many times. The chain recombines TRBV12-3 or TRBV12-4 with TRBJ1-5; possibly TRBD1 for D (6 bases). The CDR3 consists of 17 residues. The ends were cut back, 3 bases at V and 1 base at J, with 16 bases in the middle. The CDR3 DNA is TGTGCCAGCAGTTTTAGGCCCGGGGGCGAAAGCAATCAGCCCCAGCATTTT. The encoded protein is CASSFRPGGESNQPQHF.

This chain joins TRBV20-1 and TRBJ1-2; 10 bases are a match to TRBD1. The germline gives CDR1 DFQATT, CDR2 SNEGSKA (reference sequence). The CDR3 covers 15 residues. Losses at the gene ends were 1 base for V and 5 bases for J; bases not matched to a gene: 7. This CDR3 is CSARGGTGEGYGYTF. The CDR3 DNA follows: TGCAGTGCTAGAGGAGGGACAGGGGAAGGGTATGGCTACACCTTC.

This clonotype was recorded at least ten times. The rearrangement links TRBV19 to TRBJ1-1; D ambiguous. The CDR3 is 13 amino acids. Trimming shortened V by 2 bases and J by 1 base, and 5 bases separated the two germline ends. Germline V gene lookup returns CDR1 LNHDA and CDR2 SQIVND (reference sequence). The CDR3 loop is CASSIFENTEAFF. The CDR3, as DNA: TGTGCCAGTAGTATATTTGAGAACACTGAAGCTTTCTTT.

This clonotype was seen many times. This chain connects TRBV7-3 to TRBJ2-3, with TRBD1 as a possible D gene (5 bases). Germline loops: CDR1 SGHTA, CDR2 FQGTGA. This CDR3 is built from 16 residues. V was clipped by 4 bases and J by 1 base, with 15 bases between them. Here the CDR3 reads CASSSLFQGGTDTQYF. In DNA form, the CDR3 reads TGTGCCAGCAGCTCGCTATTCCAAGGGGGCACAGATACGCAGTATTTT.

The chain has TRBV5-1 and TRBJ1-1, with D perhaps matching TRBD1 (6 bases). V lost 5 bases and J lost 3, with 11 bases in between. CDR1 and CDR2 (germline): SGHRS, YFSETQ. CDR3 length: 13 residues. The CDR3 spells CASRGGADTEAFF. The CDR3 bases are TGCGCCAGCAGGGGGGGGGCTGACACTGAAGCTTTCTTT.

This clonotype was observed at least ten times. The rearrangement joins TRBV28 to TRBJ2-7; 7 bases align to TRBD1. The V and J ends lost 10 bases and 5 bases, in that order; junction bases with no gene match: 14. This CDR3 is built from 14 residues. Germline V gene data show CDR1 as MDHEN and CDR2 as SYDVKM. The CDR3 reads CAIYKPGQRDEQYF. Written as DNA, the CDR3 is TGTGCCATCTACAAACCGGGACAGAGGGACGAGCAGTACTTC.

This clonotype was recorded a few times. The chain links TRBV7-9 to TRBJ2-5; maybe TRBD2 (5 bases). The V end lost 4 bases, the J end lost 2 bases, and 17 bases lay between the germline ends. The germline gives CDR1 SEHNR, CDR2 FQNEAQ (reference sequence). The CDR3 extends over 16 amino acids. The CDR3: CASSWGDAGLQETQYF. The CDR3, as DNA: TGTGCCAGCAGCTGGGGTGATGCAGGACTGCAAGAGACCCAGTACTTC.

This clonotype has just one count. The chain combines TRBV6-2 or TRBV6-3 with TRBJ2-3; 12 nucleotides line up with TRBD2. The CDR3 length is 17 residues. From germline, CDR1 is MNHEY and CDR2 SVGEGT. V dropped 3 bases and J dropped 3; count of bases not matched to a gene: 7. The CDR3 sequence is CASSYLAGGPETDTQYF. The DNA of the CDR3 is TGTGCCAGCAGTTATCTAGCGGGGGGGCCGGAAACAGATACGCAGTATTTT.

This clonotype was seen a few times. The chain has TRBV20-1 and TRBJ1-3; D may be TRBD1 (5 bases). The CDR3 sequence is 16 residues long. From germline, CDR1 is DFQATT and CDR2 SNEGSKA (reference sequence). Trimming stripped 0 bases from V and 7 bases from J, with 19 bases between. The CDR3 here is CSARDPRGIGRNTIYF. The CDR3 bases are TGCAGTGCTAGAGACCCGAGGGGAATCGGAAGGAACACCATATATTTT.

This chain links TRBV6-1 with TRBJ1-5; no clear D gene. Trimming removed 5 bases at V and 6 bases at J, with 11 bases between. This CDR3 spans 13 amino acids. CDR1 and CDR2 from the germline V gene are MNHNS and SASEGT. The CDR3 loop reads CASSPRHGQPQHF. CDR3 DNA: TGTGCCAGCAGTCCCCGACATGGTCAGCCCCAGCATTTT.

V and J are TRBV20-1 and TRBJ1-2; D ambiguous. The CDR3 contains 13 residues. The V end lost 3 bases, the J end lost 4 bases, and 12 bases lay between the germline ends. The V gene's germline CDR1 is DFQATT and CDR2 SNEGSKA (reference sequence). CDR3 nucleotides: TGCAGTGCTAGGGCACAGTGGGGCTATGGCTACACCTTC. Translating it yields CSARAQWGYGYTF.

This clonotype appeared many times. The rearrangement uses TRBV13 and TRBJ2-3, with D possibly being TRBD2 (6 bases). This CDR3 comprises 14 residues. V was clipped by 5 bases and J by 2 bases, with 11 bases between them. The V gene's germline CDR1 is PRHDT and CDR2 FYEKMQ (reference sequence). CDR3 sequence: CASSLGLTTDTQYF. For the CDR3, the DNA is TGTGCCAGCAGCCTTGGACTAACCACAGATACGCAGTATTTT.

The chain carries TRBV11-1 and TRBJ2-7; 13 positions match TRBD2. Per the germline V gene, CDR1 is SGHAT and CDR2 is FQDESV (reference sequence). This CDR3 comprises 17 residues. J gave up 7 bases and V 2 bases, and 11 bases lay outside the gene matches. The CDR3: CASSLPSGLAGAGEQYF. The CDR3 DNA follows: TGTGCCAGCAGCTTACCGTCAGGACTAGCGGGAGCAGGGGAGCAGTACTTC.

This clonotype was seen repeatedly, ten times or more. This chain joins TRBV18 and TRBJ2-7; D is undetermined. Deletions cut 0 bases from V and 6 bases from J, with 12 bases between. This CDR3 comprises 14 residues. Germline V gene lookup returns CDR1 KGHSH and CDR2 LQKENI. CDR3 sequence: CASSPPSQGLEQYF. CDR3 DNA sequence: TGTGCCAGCTCACCACCAAGTCAAGGGCTCGAGCAGTACTTC. Together with reference TRBV18 and TRBJ2-7, the CDR3 gives the full variable domain: NAGVMQNPRHLVRRRGQEARLRCSPMKGHSHVYWYRQLPEEGLKFMVYLQKENIIDESGMPKERFSAEFPKEGPSILRIQQVVRGDSAAYFCASSPPSQGLEQYFGPGTRLTVT.

The chain has TRBV19 and TRBJ2-1; 9 bases are shared with TRBD1. CDR3 size: 19 residues. Germline loops: CDR1 LNHDA, CDR2 SQIVND (reference sequence). With 2 bases clipped from V and 0 bases from J, the junction kept 11 bases outside the gene matches. The CDR3: CASSIFRDRELSSYNEQFF. The CDR3 bases are TGTGCCAGTAGTATATTCCGGGACAGGGAACTCAGCTCCTACAATGAGCAGTTCTTC.

This clonotype was found a few times. CDR3 bases: TGTGCCAGTAGATACCGCGACTATGGCTACACCTTC. Translating it yields CASRYRDYGYTF. The chain couples TRBV6-1 to TRBJ1-2; D gene ambiguous. V lost 9 bases and J 3 bases, leaving 11 bases between the germline ends. Germline V CDR1 and CDR2: MNHNS, SASEGT. This CDR3 contains 12 residues.

This chain links TRBV4-1 with TRBJ1-1; D is perhaps TRBD1 (5 bases). The CDR3 contains 15 residues. The germline V gene encodes CDR1 MGHRA and CDR2 YSYEKL. Trimming removed 1 base at V and 4 bases at J, with 13 bases between. CDR3 nucleotide sequence: TGCGCCAGCAGCCAAGGGACACAATGGAGCACTGAAGCTTTCTTT. This gives the protein CASSQGTQWSTEAFF.

This clonotype has at least ten counts. The rearrangement links TRBV5-1 to TRBJ2-7; perhaps D is TRBD1 or TRBD2 (5 bases each). Looked up from germline, CDR1 is SGHRS and CDR2 is YFSETQ. The germline V and J ends were trimmed by 0 bases and 3 bases, with 13 bases remaining between them. The CDR3 spans 15 residues. CDR3 nucleotides: TGCGCCAGCAGCTTGGACCCGGGACCGAACTACGAGCAGTACTTC. Amino acid sequence: CASSLDPGPNYEQYF. The full variable domain, rest sourced from reference TRBV5-1 and TRBJ2-7, is KAGVTQTPRYLIKTRGQQVTLSCSPISGHRSVSWYQQTPGQGLQFLFEYFSETQRNKGNFPGRFSGRQFSNSRSEMNVSTLELGDSALYLCASSLDPGPNYEQYFGPGTRLTVT.

The CDR3 is CASSFLAGGPYNNEQFF. The CDR3 DNA reads as TGTGCCAGCAGCTTTCTAGCGGGAGGGCCCTACAACAATGAGCAGTTCTTC. The chain uses TRBV11-2 and TRBJ2-1, with TRBD2 matching 12 bases. The V gene end was trimmed by 3 bases and the J gene end by 5 bases; junction bases not matched to a gene: 8. This CDR3 spans 17 amino acids. Germline CDR1 SGHAT, CDR2 FQNNGV.

V is TRBV7-8 and J is TRBJ2-1; unclear D gene. This CDR3 has 13 amino acids. Germline assignment: CDR1 SGHVS and CDR2 FQNEAQ. V dropped 1 base and J dropped 9 bases, with 10 bases sitting between them. The DNA of the CDR3 is TGTGCCAGCAGCTTAGGGCTTGACACTGAGCAGTTCTTC. This codes for CASSLGLDTEQFF.

This clonotype showed up just once. V is TRBV20-1 and J is TRBJ1-2; 9 nucleotides line up with TRBD1. The CDR3 runs to 12 residues. V was clipped by 5 bases and J by 4 bases; unmatched bases: 2. In germline, CDR1 is DFQATT, CDR2 SNEGSKA (reference sequence). In DNA form, the CDR3 reads TGCAGTGCTGGGACAGGGACCTATGGCTACACCTTC. Amino acids: CSAGTGTYGYTF.